These 5 T cell receptor beta chains share one sample of origin, sequenced in a study of cytomegalovirus exposure and HLA in healthy donors. The PCR made use of 60 Vbeta and 13 Jbeta primers. The assay was immunoSEQ multiplex PCR, and TCRdb's table has in-frame clones only and misses some. The sample consists of under 300,000 clones, roughly two thirds of them appearing once. Sequencing used PBMCs. These receptors came from a female donor in good health and CMV-seronegative.

The rearrangement uses TRBV11-3 and TRBJ1-1; TRBD1 agrees at 7 bases. The CDR3 length is 15 residues. V shed 5 bases and J 1 base; nucleotides not matched to a gene: 7. Germline V lookup: CDR1 SGHNT, CDR2 YENEEA. This CDR3 is CASSPATGTNTEAFF. The CDR3 DNA follows: TGTGCCAGCAGCCCGGCGACAGGGACGAACACTGAAGCTTTCTTT.

The chain employs TRBV5-1 and TRBJ2-1; D is perhaps TRBD1 (6 bases). Trimming pared 4 bases from V and 7 bases from J, leaving 18 bases between. From germline, CDR1 is SGHRS and CDR2 YFSETQ. The CDR3 has 15 amino acids. The CDR3 DNA is TGCGCCAGCAGCCTCGAAGGGGGAACCGGGAATGAGCAGTTCTTC. Its translation: CASSLEGGTGNEQFF.

CDR3 loop: CASSLGRGIVGQPQHF. In DNA form, the CDR3 reads TGTGCCAGCAGCTTGGGGCGCGGCATTGTAGGACAGCCCCAGCATTTT. The rearrangement joins TRBV7-2 to TRBJ1-5, with a weak D call TRBD1 (5 bases). From germline, CDR1 is SGHTA and CDR2 FQGNSA. V was trimmed by 3 bases and J by 7 bases, leaving 19 bases between them. The CDR3 consists of 16 residues.

The chain links TRBV25-1 to TRBJ2-5, with D possibly matching TRBD2 (6 bases). Trimming cost V 11 bases and J 0 bases, with 13 bases left between them. Germline V CDR1 and CDR2: MGHDK, SYGVNS. This CDR3 has 13 amino acids. CDR3 sequence (DNA): TGTGCCGGCAAACGCGGGAACCAAGAGACCCAGTACTTC. Translation: CAGKRGNQETQYF.

The chain is built from TRBV6-5 and TRBJ2-1, with 8 positions matching TRBD2. The CDR3 length is 15 residues. V trimming: 3 bases; J trimming: 7 bases; junction bases outside the gene matches: 8. The germline gives CDR1 MNHEY, CDR2 SVGAGI. CDR3 sequence: CASSYGGLVLNEQFF. The CDR3 DNA sequence: TGTGCCAGCAGTTATGGGGGACTAGTCTTAAATGAGCAGTTCTTC.